The next 23 T cell receptor beta chains were all read from a single sample in a study of early T cells in non-severe SARS-CoV-2 infection. TCRdb re-derived calls from the 5' RACE reads in MiXCR, one entry per CDR3 protein. The repertoire includes roughly 60,000 distinct CDR3 sequences, more than 7.5% of them detected once, and approximately 3.1% sits in the top ten. Sequenced sample: whole blood. The receptors derive from an adult who was a healthcare worker with PCR-confirmed SARS-CoV-2 infection or an uninfected control (not recorded which).

The V call is TRBV7-9, the J call TRBJ1-6; TRBD1 is a possible D gene (5 bases). Germline values: CDR1 SEHNR, CDR2 FQNEAQ (reference sequence). The CDR3 sequence is 12 residues long. Trimming shortened V by 6 bases and J by 14 bases, and 14 bases separated the two germline ends. The CDR3 protein is CASSSPGGALHF. DNA of the CDR3: TGTGCCAGCAGTTCACCCGGGGGAGCCCTCCACTTT.

This clonotype was picked up a small number of times. The chain links TRBV7-9 to TRBJ2-3; 8 nucleotides line up with TRBD1. Germline CDR1 SEHNR, CDR2 FQNEAQ (reference sequence). CDR3 length: 14 amino acids. V dropped 4 bases and J dropped 4; count of bases not matched to a gene: 4. CDR3 region: CASSWTGTADTQYF. The CDR3 DNA follows: TGTGCCAGCAGCTGGACAGGGACGGCAGATACGCAGTATTTT.

In this sample, this clonotype turned up many times. V usage is TRBV30 and J usage is TRBJ2-1; tentatively, D is TRBD2 (5 bases). V lost 0 bases and J lost 0, with 9 bases in between. The CDR3 totals 15 residues. Germline V lookup: CDR1 GTSNPN, CDR2 SVGIG (reference sequence). CDR3 loop: CAWSVSVTSYNEQFF. The CDR3 region has the DNA TGTGCCTGGAGTGTTAGCGTGACCTCCTACAATGAGCAGTTCTTC. The entire variable domain, with the rest obtained from reference TRBV30 and TRBJ2-1, is as follows: SQTIHQWPATLVQPVGSPLSLECTVEGTSNPNLYWYRQAAGRGLQLLFYSVGIGQISSEVPQNLSASRPQDRQFILSSKKLLLSDSGFYLCAWSVSVTSYNEQFFGPGTRLTVL.

The chain links TRBV2 to TRBJ2-3; maybe TRBD1 (8 bases). The V and J ends lost 6 bases and 3 bases respectively, with 16 bases between them. From germline, CDR1 is SNHLY and CDR2 FYNNEI. The length of the CDR3 is 15 residues. The CDR3 sequence is CASSLQGGPTDTQYF. In DNA form, the CDR3 reads TGTGCCAGCAGCCTACAGGGGGGGCCTACAGATACGCAGTATTTT.

This clonotype was seen a handful of times. The chain recombines TRBV2 with TRBJ2-3, with 12 positions matching TRBD2. This CDR3 spans 15 amino acids. Trimming took 6 bases from V and 4 from J; bases not matched to a gene: 5. CDR1 and CDR2 from the germline V gene are SNHLY and FYNNEI. In DNA form, the CDR3 reads TGTGCCAGCAGGATCGGACTAGCGGGGCCAGATACGCAGTATTTT. Encoded protein: CASRIGLAGPDTQYF.

The chain combines TRBV7-3 with TRBJ2-3, with a possible D match to TRBD2 (5 bases). CDR1 is SGHTA, CDR2 FQGTGA, per germline. The germline V and J ends were trimmed by 5 bases and 3 bases, with 9 bases remaining between them. There are 13 residues in the CDR3. In nucleotides, the CDR3 is TGTGCCAGCAGCCCCGGGGATACAGATACGCAGTATTTT. Its translation: CASSPGDTDTQYF.

The rearrangement uses TRBV6-1 and TRBJ1-5, with a weak D call TRBD1 (6 bases). In germline, CDR1 is MNHNS, CDR2 SASEGT. Trimming shortened V by 0 bases and J by 9 bases, and 15 bases separated the two germline ends. The CDR3 has 15 residues. Here the CDR3 DNA reads TGTGCCAGCAGTGAAGCGGGCAGGGGAGGTGGGCCCCAGCATTTT. Translating it yields CASSEAGRGGGPQHF.

This clonotype has at least ten counts. The V and J genes are TRBV6-5 and TRBJ2-7; D unresolved. Trimming stripped 5 bases from V and 5 bases from J, with 19 bases between. The CDR3 sequence is 15 residues long. Germline values: CDR1 MNHEY, CDR2 SVGAGI. The CDR3 sequence is CASSALVMGSHEQYF. The CDR3 coding sequence is TGTGCCAGCAGTGCCCTTGTGATGGGAAGCCACGAGCAGTACTTC.

V gene TRBV21-1 combines with J gene TRBJ1-1. TRBV21-1 counts as a pseudogene. This CDR3 region has 11 residues. This CDR3 is CATRTGMRAFF. The CDR3 coding sequence is TGTGCCACCCGCACGGGGATGAGAGCTTTCTTT.

This clonotype was seen a handful of times. V gene TRBV20-1 combines with J gene TRBJ2-7; no reliable D call. Germline V gives CDR1 DFQATT, CDR2 SNEGSKA (reference sequence). Trimming removed 3 bases from V and 1 base from J, with 7 bases in between. This CDR3 comprises 12 residues. In nucleotides, the CDR3 is TGCAGTGCTAGCCGGTCTTCCTACGAGCAGTACTTC. Translated, it gives CSASRSSYEQYF.

This clonotype was observed a few times. This chain joins TRBV1 and TRBJ2-5; TRBD1 is the table's D call and was not checked against the DNA. TRBV1 is termed a pseudogene. This CDR3 has 15 amino acids. CDR3 residues: CTSSQARDPRETQYF. CDR3 DNA sequence: TGCACCAGCAGCCAGGCCCGGGACCCGAGGGAGACCCAGTACTTC.

Ten or more counts support this clonotype. The chain employs TRBV3-1 and TRBJ2-3; D gene ambiguous. The CDR3 spans 13 residues. Between the trimmed V and J ends, which lost 4 bases and 4 bases, there was a span of 9 bases. Germline V gene lookup returns CDR1 LGHDT and CDR2 YNNKEL (reference sequence). CDR3 residues: CASSPRSPDTQYF. Written as DNA, the CDR3 is TGTGCCAGCAGCCCCCGTTCACCAGATACGCAGTATTTT.

The chain has TRBV2 and TRBJ1-5; D ambiguous. The V end lost 2 bases, the J end lost 2 bases, and 7 bases lay between the germline ends. The CDR3 consists of 14 residues. The germline V gene has CDR1 SNHLY and CDR2 FYNNEI. CDR3 protein: CASSEFARNQPQHF. Here the CDR3 DNA reads TGTGCCAGCAGTGAATTCGCCCGCAATCAGCCCCAGCATTTT.

The table lists this clonotype with many counts. The chain couples TRBV20-1 to TRBJ2-7; a weak D match, TRBD1 (6 bases). Germline CDR1 DFQATT, CDR2 SNEGSKA (reference sequence). Trimming left V 4 bases short and J 6 bases short, with 22 bases between. The CDR3 runs 15 residues. CDR3 sequence reads: CSATPGSGARGEQYF. CDR3 in DNA: TGCAGTGCTACCCCGGGGAGTGGGGCCAGGGGCGAGCAGTACTTC.

The CDR3 region is CASSHQQGTDTQYF. The CDR3 DNA follows: TGCGCCAGCAGCCATCAGCAGGGGACAGATACGCAGTATTTT. The V call is TRBV4-1, the J call TRBJ2-3; maybe TRBD1 (6 bases). The germline V gene encodes CDR1 MGHRA and CDR2 YSYEKL. Trimming cost V 3 bases and J 3 bases, with 10 bases left between them. This CDR3 has 14 amino acids.

This clonotype was counted ten times or more. The chain carries TRBV20-1 and TRBJ2-3, with D possibly matching TRBD1 (6 bases). Between the trimmed V and J ends, which lost 8 bases and 6 bases, there was a span of 15 bases. The CDR3 has 12 residues. CDR1 is DFQATT and CDR2 is SNEGSKA in the germline V gene (reference sequence). CDR3 amino acids: CSTRRGPDTQYF. CDR3 nucleotides: TGCAGTACCCGCAGGGGCCCCGATACGCAGTATTTT.

This clonotype was detected only a few times. The genes are TRBV5-1 and TRBJ2-3; TRBD2 agrees at 15 bases. This CDR3 spans 16 amino acids. V lost 4 bases, J lost 7 bases, and 7 bases stayed unmatched. Germline values: CDR1 SGHRS, CDR2 YFSETQ. CDR3 region: CASSALGLAGGHTQYF. DNA of the CDR3: TGCGCCAGCAGCGCGTTGGGACTAGCGGGAGGCCATACGCAGTATTTT.

The sample holds many counts of this clonotype. V and J are TRBV18 and TRBJ1-1; D is undetermined. The CDR3 consists of 16 residues. Germline V lookup: CDR1 KGHSH, CDR2 LQKENI. V dropped 1 base and J dropped 0 bases, with 12 bases sitting between them. The CDR3: CASSPRQHTMNTEAFF. The CDR3 DNA is TGTGCCAGCTCACCACGCCAGCACACAATGAACACTGAAGCTTTCTTT.

This clonotype was found many times. This chain uses TRBV20-1 with TRBJ1-2; a possible D gene is TRBD1 (6 bases). The CDR3 runs to 17 residues. CDR1 and CDR2 (germline): DFQATT, SNEGSKA (reference sequence). With 0 bases removed from V and 2 bases from J, the gap between germline ends came to 19 bases. The CDR3 reads CSAREGGHLVINYGYTF. CDR3 sequence (DNA): TGCAGTGCTAGAGAGGGGGGACACTTGGTGATAAACTATGGCTACACCTTC.

There are a few counts of this clonotype. This chain links TRBV28 with TRBJ2-1; D ambiguous. Germline V gene lookup returns CDR1 MDHEN and CDR2 SYDVKM. This CDR3 is 14 amino acids long. V dropped 6 bases and J dropped 0 bases, with 9 bases sitting between them. CDR3 DNA sequence: TGTGCCAGCAGGTTGGGGTCCTCCTACAATGAGCAGTTCTTC. Residues: CASRLGSSYNEQFF.

This clonotype has a count of ten or more. This chain uses TRBV2 with TRBJ1-2; D not resolved. The V gene lost 5 bases and the J gene lost 0 bases, with 10 bases spanning the gap. Germline CDR1 and CDR2: SNHLY and FYNNEI. The CDR3 sequence is 14 residues long. The CDR3 here is CASSWTSSNYGYTF. For the CDR3, the DNA is TGTGCCAGCAGTTGGACTTCTTCTAACTATGGCTACACCTTC.

This clonotype has ten or more counts. The chain is built from TRBV7-6 and TRBJ2-3; the match to TRBD2 covers 13 bases. V dropped 0 bases and J dropped 5; count of bases not matched to a gene: 5. Germline-derived CDR1 and CDR2 are SGHVS and FNYEAQ. The CDR3 runs 17 residues. The CDR3 loop is CASSLAGLAGAGDTQYF. The CDR3 DNA reads TGTGCCAGCAGCTTAGCCGGACTAGCGGGGGCGGGAGATACGCAGTATTTT.

This rearrangement joins TRBV5-4 to TRBJ2-1, with 8 bases lining up with TRBD1. Trimming cost V 1 base and J 8 bases; bases outside gene matches: 2. Germline V gene data show CDR1 as SGHNT and CDR2 as YYREEE (reference sequence). The CDR3 has 13 amino acids. CDR3 coding DNA: TGTGCCAGCAGCTTGAACAGGGGGGATGAGCAGTTCTTC. It codes for CASSLNRGDEQFF. The full variable domain, rest sourced from reference TRBV5-4 and TRBJ2-1, is ETGVTQSPTHLIKTRGQQVTLRCSSQSGHNTVSWYQQALGQGPQFIFQYYREEENGRGNFPPRFSGLQFPNYSSELNVNALELDDSALYLCASSLNRGDEQFFGPGTRLTVL.